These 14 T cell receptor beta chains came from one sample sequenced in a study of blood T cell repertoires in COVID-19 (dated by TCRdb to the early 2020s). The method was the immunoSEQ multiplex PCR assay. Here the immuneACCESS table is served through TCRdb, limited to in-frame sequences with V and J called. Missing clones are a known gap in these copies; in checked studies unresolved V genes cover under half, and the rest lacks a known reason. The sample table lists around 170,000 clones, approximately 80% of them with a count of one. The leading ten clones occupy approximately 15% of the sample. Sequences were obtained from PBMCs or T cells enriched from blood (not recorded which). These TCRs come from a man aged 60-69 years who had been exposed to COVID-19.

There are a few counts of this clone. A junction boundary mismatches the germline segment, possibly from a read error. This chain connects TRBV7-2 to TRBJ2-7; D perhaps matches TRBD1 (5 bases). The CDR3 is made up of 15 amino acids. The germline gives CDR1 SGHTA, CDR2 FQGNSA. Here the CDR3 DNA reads TGTGCCAGCAGCTTCCCATCCAGTCAGGGCGGACGCCCCAACTTC. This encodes CASSFPSSQGGRPNF.

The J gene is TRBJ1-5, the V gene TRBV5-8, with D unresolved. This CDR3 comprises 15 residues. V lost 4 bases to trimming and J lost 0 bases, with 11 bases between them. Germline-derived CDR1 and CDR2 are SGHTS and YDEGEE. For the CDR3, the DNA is TGTGCCAGCAGCCTACAGCTTTATAGCAATCAGCCCCAGCATTTT. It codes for CASSLQLYSNQPQHF.

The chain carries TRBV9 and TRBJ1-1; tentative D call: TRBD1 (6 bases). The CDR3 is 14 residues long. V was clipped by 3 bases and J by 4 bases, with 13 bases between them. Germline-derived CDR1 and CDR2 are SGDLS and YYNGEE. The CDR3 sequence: CASSDNTGTTEAFF. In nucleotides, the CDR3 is TGTGCCAGCAGCGACAACACAGGGACCACTGAAGCTTTCTTT.

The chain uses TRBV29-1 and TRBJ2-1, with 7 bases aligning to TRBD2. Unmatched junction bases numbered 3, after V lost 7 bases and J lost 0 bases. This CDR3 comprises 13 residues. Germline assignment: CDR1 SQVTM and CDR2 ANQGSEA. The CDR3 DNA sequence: TGCAGCGGCCGGGACTACTCCTACAATGAGCAGTTCTTC. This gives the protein CSGRDYSYNEQFF.

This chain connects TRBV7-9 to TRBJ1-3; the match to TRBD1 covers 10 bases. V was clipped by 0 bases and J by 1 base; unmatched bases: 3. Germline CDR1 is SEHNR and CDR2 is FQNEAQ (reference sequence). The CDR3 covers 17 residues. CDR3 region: CASSLALGQGSGNTIYF. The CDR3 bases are TGTGCCAGCAGCTTAGCGCTGGGACAGGGGTCTGGAAACACCATATATTTT.

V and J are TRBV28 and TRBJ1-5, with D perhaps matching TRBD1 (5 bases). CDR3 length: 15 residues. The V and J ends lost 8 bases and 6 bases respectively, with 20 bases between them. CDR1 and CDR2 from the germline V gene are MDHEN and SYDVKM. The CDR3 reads CASRGLPGDIQPQHF. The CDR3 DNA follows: TGTGCCAGCCGAGGCCTCCCGGGGGATATTCAGCCCCAGCATTTT.

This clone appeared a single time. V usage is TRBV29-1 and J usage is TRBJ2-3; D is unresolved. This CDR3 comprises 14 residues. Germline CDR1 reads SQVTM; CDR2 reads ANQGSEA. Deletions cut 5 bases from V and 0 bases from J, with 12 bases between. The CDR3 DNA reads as TGCAGCGTTAGTTTGGCTTTTAGCACAGATACGCAGTATTTT. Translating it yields CSVSLAFSTDTQYF.

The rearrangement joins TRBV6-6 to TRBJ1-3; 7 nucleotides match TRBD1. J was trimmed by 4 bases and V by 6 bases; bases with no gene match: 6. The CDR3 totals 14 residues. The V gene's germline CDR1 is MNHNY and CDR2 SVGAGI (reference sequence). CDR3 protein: CASRSQGPGNTIYF. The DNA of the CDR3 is TGTGCCAGCAGGTCACAGGGGCCGGGAAACACCATATATTTT.

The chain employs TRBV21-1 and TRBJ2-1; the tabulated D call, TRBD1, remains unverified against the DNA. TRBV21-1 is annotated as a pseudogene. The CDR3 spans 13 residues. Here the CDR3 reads CASSKPEAREQFF. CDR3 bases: TGTGCCAGCAGCAAACCCGAAGCCAGGGAGCAGTTCTTC.

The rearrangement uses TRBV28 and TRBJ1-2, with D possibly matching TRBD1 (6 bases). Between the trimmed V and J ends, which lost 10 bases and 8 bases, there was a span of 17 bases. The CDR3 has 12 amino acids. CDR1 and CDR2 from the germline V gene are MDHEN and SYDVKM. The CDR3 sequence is CAIEGGLGGYTF. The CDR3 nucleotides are TGTGCCATCGAGGGGGGGCTTGGCGGCTACACCTTC.

CDR3: CASSPLAGGETQYF. In nucleotides, the CDR3 is TGTGCCAGCTCACCACTGGCAGGTGGAGAGACCCAGTACTTC. The chain employs TRBV18 and TRBJ2-5; D is ambiguous. V was cut by 1 base and J by 4 bases, with 10 bases left in between. Germline loops: CDR1 KGHSH, CDR2 LQKENI. The CDR3 is made up of 14 amino acids.

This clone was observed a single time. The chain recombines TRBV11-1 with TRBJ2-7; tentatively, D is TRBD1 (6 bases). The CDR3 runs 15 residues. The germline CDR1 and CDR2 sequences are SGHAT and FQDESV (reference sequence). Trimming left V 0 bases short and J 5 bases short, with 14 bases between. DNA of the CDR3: TGTGCCAGCAGCTTAGCGCAGAACAGGGCCCACGAGCAGTACTTC. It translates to CASSLAQNRAHEQYF.

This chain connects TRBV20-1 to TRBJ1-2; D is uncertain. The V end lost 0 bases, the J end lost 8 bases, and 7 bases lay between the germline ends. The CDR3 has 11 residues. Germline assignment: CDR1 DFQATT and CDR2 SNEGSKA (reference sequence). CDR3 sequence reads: CSARETDGYTF. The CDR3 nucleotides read TGCAGTGCTAGAGAAACAGACGGCTACACCTTC.

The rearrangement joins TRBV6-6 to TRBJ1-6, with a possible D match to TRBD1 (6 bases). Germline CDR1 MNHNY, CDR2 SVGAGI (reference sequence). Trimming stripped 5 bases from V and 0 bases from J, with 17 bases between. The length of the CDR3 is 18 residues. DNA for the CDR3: TGTGCCAGCAGTCTACAGGGAAGTAGCACCTCCTATAATTCACCCCTCCACTTT. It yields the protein CASSLQGSSTSYNSPLHF.